One sample yielded the 30 T cell receptor beta chains listed below, sequenced in a study of blood T cells in healthy people across ages (dated by TCRdb to the mid-2010s). The library came from 5' RACE. This sample was sequenced with an Illumina HiSeq 2500. A second PCR of roughly 7 to 11 cycles was performed with a sample-barcoded 5' primer and a J-beta primer mix. The public sequencing data were trimmed at Q25 with fastp and processed into clonotypes with MiXCR by TCRdb, which kept only in-frame beta chains. Each entry is one CDR3 protein sequence, shown with its most common DNA and genes. The sample table records 700,000 to 800,000 distinct CDR3 sequences; approximately 39% of these occur just once. The ten largest account for roughly 20% of the sample. Sequencing was carried out using blood. The origin of the receptors is a woman aged 55-69 years in good health.

The chain uses TRBV29-1 and TRBJ2-3, with 12 bases identical to TRBD1. J gave up 6 bases and V 4 bases, and 2 bases lay outside the gene matches. The CDR3 loop spans 13 amino acids. Germline V CDR1 and CDR2: SQVTM, ANQGSEA. Here the CDR3 reads CSVAGTGGDTQYF. Here the CDR3 DNA reads TGCAGCGTTGCTGGGACAGGGGGCGATACGCAGTATTTT.

There are a few counts of this clonotype. The chain couples TRBV20-1 to TRBJ2-7, with D perhaps matching TRBD1 (5 bases). Per germline, CDR1 DFQATT and CDR2 SNEGSKA (reference sequence). Trimming left V 5 bases short and J 2 bases short, with 10 bases between. The CDR3 extends over 12 amino acids. The CDR3 bases are TGCAGTGCTTACGACAGACCCTACGAGCAGTACTTC. Translated: CSAYDRPYEQYF.

The CDR3 nucleotides read TGTGCCAGCAGGCCCCAGAGGACAAGCACAGATACGCAGTATTTT. Its translation: CASRPQRTSTDTQYF. The chain recombines TRBV12-3 or TRBV12-4 with TRBJ2-3; TRBD1 might be the D (5 bases). This CDR3 region has 15 residues. Trimming removed 6 bases at V and 0 bases at J, with 13 bases between.

This chain joins TRBV28 and TRBJ1-2; 12 bases align to TRBD1. Germline values: CDR1 MDHEN, CDR2 SYDVKM. V gave up 9 bases and J gave up 2 bases; unmatched junction bases: 7. CDR3 length: 15 amino acids. DNA for the CDR3: TGTGCCAGTGATACCGGGACAGGGGGCAACTATGGCTACACCTTC. Translating gives CASDTGTGGNYGYTF.

The rearrangement uses TRBV20-1 and TRBJ2-1, with D unresolved. Germline CDR1 reads DFQATT; CDR2 reads SNEGSKA (reference sequence). This CDR3 has 13 residues. V was clipped by 6 bases and J by 13 bases, with 22 bases between them. CDR3 sequence (DNA): TGCAGTGCCCGGCGGAGTGGTTCGAAGACCCAGTTCTTC. It is translated as CSARRSGSKTQFF.

This chain uses TRBV5-4 with TRBJ2-1; a possible D gene is TRBD2 (6 bases). This CDR3 region has 14 residues. Trimming took 6 bases from V and 9 from J, leaving 19 bases between them. Germline-derived CDR1 and CDR2 are SGHNT and YYREEE (reference sequence). In nucleotides, the CDR3 is TGTGCCAGCACCCTCCGCGGGACCCACAGTGAGCAGTTCTTC. It yields the protein CASTLRGTHSEQFF.

J is TRBJ2-3 and V is TRBV7-2; D possibly corresponds to TRBD2 (5 bases). The germline gives CDR1 SGHTA, CDR2 FQGNSA. Trimming stripped 1 base from V and 0 bases from J, with 14 bases between. The CDR3 consists of 17 residues. The CDR3 region is CASSLDSWETSTDTQYF. DNA for the CDR3: TGTGCCAGCAGCTTAGATTCGTGGGAGACTAGCACAGATACGCAGTATTTT.

This clonotype was found once. The CDR3 is CASTTYGGAAVQYF. CDR3 in DNA: TGTGCCAGCACCACTTACGGGGGGGCCGCAGTGCAGTACTTC. The chain combines TRBV6-1 with TRBJ2-7; 8 nucleotides line up with TRBD2. The CDR3 is 14 residues long. V gave up 7 bases and J gave up 9 bases; unmatched junction bases: 14. Germline V lookup: CDR1 MNHNS, CDR2 SASEGT.

The chain combines TRBV20-1 with TRBJ2-7; 10 positions match TRBD2. Trimming took 4 bases from V and 4 from J; bases not matched to a gene: 4. CDR1 DFQATT and CDR2 SNEGSKA come from the germline V gene (reference sequence). This CDR3 has 13 amino acids. CDR3 sequence reads: CSATFSGRYEQYF. CDR3 bases: TGCAGTGCTACATTTAGCGGGAGGTACGAGCAGTACTTC.

The chain carries TRBV3-1 and TRBJ2-3, with 11 bases that match TRBD2. From germline, CDR1 is LGHDT and CDR2 YNNKEL (reference sequence). There are 14 residues in the CDR3. With 3 bases clipped from V and 8 bases from J, the junction kept 4 bases outside the gene matches. CDR3: CASSHSGGAATQYF. The CDR3 region has the DNA TGTGCCAGCAGCCATAGCGGGGGGGCAGCTACGCAGTATTTT.

The chain couples TRBV3-1 to TRBJ1-2, with a weak D call TRBD1 (5 bases). This CDR3 region has 14 residues. Deletions cut 0 bases from V and 4 bases from J, with 9 bases between. CDR1 is LGHDT and CDR2 is YNNKEL in the germline V gene (reference sequence). The CDR3: CASSQESGTYGYTF. CDR3 nucleotide sequence: TGTGCCAGCAGCCAAGAGAGCGGGACCTATGGCTACACCTTC.

About this clonotype: A single base separates this from a much larger clone, so it may be a read error. The rearrangement uses TRBV12-3 or TRBV12-4 and TRBJ2-1; TRBD2 agrees at 10 bases. The junction had 6 bases not matched to a gene; V was cut back by 8 bases and J by 8 bases. This CDR3 comprises 13 residues. CDR3 sequence: CASARAGGDEQFF. CDR3 sequence (DNA): TGTGCCAGCGCCCGAGCGGGAGGGGATGAGCAGTTCTTC.

V and J are TRBV7-2 and TRBJ2-4; a weak D match, TRBD1 (5 bases). The end of the DNA is better explained by TRBJ2-7, so the J call may be wrong. Germline-derived CDR1 and CDR2 are SGHTA and FQGNSA. The CDR3 runs 15 residues. The chain's CDR3 is CASSLLTTGAYEQYF. The CDR3 nucleotides are TGTGCCAGCAGCCTCCTAACCACAGGAGCCTACGAGCAGTACTTC.

The V call is TRBV7-2, the J call TRBJ2-1; TRBD2 is a possible D gene (5 bases). The J call may be in error: the DNA end matches TRBJ2-7 better. This CDR3 comprises 16 residues. The germline V gene has CDR1 SGHTA and CDR2 FQGNSA. CDR3: CASSFRLNLDYNEQYF. The CDR3 DNA follows: TGTGCCAGCAGCTTTCGATTGAACCTTGACTACAATGAGCAGTACTTC.

V is TRBV2 and J is TRBJ2-1; D is unclear. The CDR3 sequence is 15 residues long. The germline gives CDR1 SNHLY, CDR2 FYNNEI. With 7 bases removed from V and 4 bases from J, the gap between germline ends came to 17 bases. The CDR3 DNA reads TGTGCCAGCAATCTACAGACACACTCTTACAATGAGCAGTTCTTC. Translating it yields CASNLQTHSYNEQFF.

The chain has TRBV7-2 and TRBJ1-1, with D maybe TRBD1 (5 bases). Germline V lookup: CDR1 SGHTA, CDR2 FQGNSA. This CDR3 is 14 amino acids long. V was clipped by 5 bases and J by 3 bases, with 13 bases between them. The CDR3 DNA sequence: TGTGCCAGCAGCCTTCAGGGTCTTTACACTGAAGCTTTCTTT. Translating it yields CASSLQGLYTEAFF.

The CDR3 is CASSGGCQYF. In nucleotides, the CDR3 is TGTGCCAGCAGCGGGGGTTGCCAGTACTTC. V usage is TRBV21-1 and J usage is TRBJ2-7; the table assigns TRBD1, which was not confirmed against the DNA. TRBV21-1 is reported as a pseudogene. The CDR3 covers 10 residues.

The chain has TRBV4-3 and TRBJ2-3; 7 bases are a match to TRBD2. Trimming removed 1 base from V and 0 bases from J; junction bases left unmatched: 4. The CDR3 is 16 amino acids. Germline CDR1 LGHNA, CDR2 YSLEER. The CDR3, as DNA: TGCGCCAGCAGCCAAGCGCGTAGCGGGAGCACAGATACGCAGTATTTT. Its protein is CASSQARSGSTDTQYF.

This clonotype was observed a handful of times. V gene TRBV12-3 or TRBV12-4 combines with J gene TRBJ1-6; D is unclear. The CDR3 runs to 14 residues. V lost 3 bases to trimming and J lost 6 bases, with 9 bases between them. Written as DNA, the CDR3 is TGTGCCAGCAGTTTCTCCGGGTCTAATTCACCCCTCCACTTT. Translation gives CASSFSGSNSPLHF.

This chain links TRBV6-5 with TRBJ1-5, with D unclear. There are 13 residues in the CDR3. V was cut by 4 bases and J by 5 bases, with 9 bases left in between. The V gene's germline CDR1 is MNHEY and CDR2 SVGAGI. The chain's CDR3 is CASSCGLYQPQHF. The CDR3 DNA reads as TGTGCCAGCAGTTGCGGTTTATATCAGCCCCAGCATTTT.

This clonotype turned up a few times. V and J are TRBV4-1 and TRBJ2-7; 7 bases are a match to TRBD2. V was pared by 0 bases and J by 7 bases, with 9 bases of the junction left unmatched. The CDR3 length is 15 residues. Looked up from germline, CDR1 is MGHRA and CDR2 is YSYEKL. The CDR3 loop is CASSQDREVYNEQYF. CDR3 coding DNA: TGCGCCAGCAGCCAAGACCGGGAGGTCTACAATGAGCAGTACTTC.

The chain carries TRBV4-2 and TRBJ2-1; tentative D call: TRBD2 (5 bases). The CDR3 has 12 amino acids. Germline assignment: CDR1 LGHNA and CDR2 YNFKEQ. Trimming removed 3 bases at V and 9 bases at J, with 9 bases between. CDR3 region: CASSHEGGEQFF. The CDR3 DNA is TGTGCCAGCAGCCACGAAGGAGGTGAGCAGTTCTTC.

The chain joins TRBV20-1 to TRBJ2-1, with D possibly TRBD2 on 7 matching bases. V was cut by 1 base and J by 7 bases, with 23 bases left in between. Germline CDR1 reads DFQATT; CDR2 reads SNEGSKA (reference sequence). The CDR3 consists of 17 residues. Written as DNA, the CDR3 is TGCAGTGCTAGAGTAACGGGGGGCCCTCATTCCAAGAATGAGCAGTTCTTC. This translates into CSARVTGGPHSKNEQFF.

The genes are TRBV27 and TRBJ2-5, with 12 positions matching TRBD2. Germline CDR1 is MNHEY and CDR2 is SMNVEV (reference sequence). The CDR3 runs 18 residues. With 10 bases clipped from V and 2 bases from J, the junction kept 17 bases outside the gene matches. The CDR3 nucleotides are TGTGCCAACACCCAACGGGGACTAGCGGGCACTGGACAAGAGACCCAGTACTTC. Amino acid sequence: CANTQRGLAGTGQETQYF.

Remarks on this clonotype: A read error may explain this, as a much larger clone is one base away. CDR3 loop: CDSSLGLAGDQETQYF. DNA for the CDR3: TGTGACAGCAGTTTGGGACTAGCGGGGGATCAAGAGACCCAGTACTTC. This chain links TRBV12-3 or TRBV12-4 with TRBJ2-5; TRBD2 matches 14 bases. This CDR3 spans 16 amino acids.

This clonotype was observed a few times. The chain uses TRBV7-3 and TRBJ2-1; 10 nucleotides align to TRBD2. CDR1 and CDR2 from the germline V gene are SGHTA and FQGTGA. This CDR3 is 16 amino acids long. The ends lost 4 bases at V and 3 bases at J; junction bases unmatched: 6. The CDR3 region has the DNA TGTGCCAGCAGCTCCCTAGCGGGAGTCGACTACAATGAGCAGTTCTTC. Translated: CASSSLAGVDYNEQFF. Looking up the rest from reference TRBV7-3 and TRBJ2-1 gives the full variable domain: GAGVSQTPSNKVTEKGKYVELRCDPISGHTALYWYRQSLGQGPEFLIYFQGTGAADDSGLPNDRFFAVRPEGSVSTLKIQRTERGDSAVYLCASSSLAGVDYNEQFFGPGTRLTVL.

The chain links TRBV30 to TRBJ2-3, with 8 bases that match TRBD2. The V gene end was trimmed by 4 bases and the J gene end by 4 bases; junction bases not matched to a gene: 4. The CDR3 contains 13 residues. Germline V lookup: CDR1 GTSNPN, CDR2 SVGIG (reference sequence). CDR3 in amino acids: CAWNRAGADTQYF. The CDR3 bases are TGTGCCTGGAATAGAGCGGGGGCAGATACGCAGTATTTT.

This clonotype has only a few counts. The chain recombines TRBV5-1 with TRBJ2-3; 14 positions match TRBD2. J lost 8 bases, V lost 6 bases, and 8 bases had no gene match. Germline assignment: CDR1 SGHRS and CDR2 YFSETQ. CDR3 length: 15 residues. CDR3 nucleotide sequence: TGCGCCAGCACCCAAGGGACTAGCGGGAGAGTTACGCAGTATTTT. Amino acids: CASTQGTSGRVTQYF.

In its sample, this clonotype was seen a few times. CDR3 amino acids: CSAAVRDRDYGYTF. The CDR3, as DNA: TGCAGTGCTGCCGTCCGTGACAGGGACTATGGCTACACCTTC. The chain employs TRBV20-1 and TRBJ1-2; TRBD1 aligns across 7 bases. The CDR3 covers 14 residues. V shed 5 bases, J shed 3 bases, and the junction held 9 bases outside the gene matches. Germline values: CDR1 DFQATT, CDR2 SNEGSKA (reference sequence).

This clonotype appeared many times. This chain joins TRBV12-3 or TRBV12-4 and TRBJ2-5; 10 bases map to TRBD1. The CDR3 contains 15 residues. Trimming took 6 bases from V and 5 from J; bases not matched to a gene: 9. The CDR3 nucleotides are TGTGCCAGCAGCCCCCTGACAGGGGGCGGTGAGACCCAGTACTTC. It is translated as CASSPLTGGGETQYF.